This T cell receptor (beta chain) was captured by sequencing in a study of cytomegalovirus exposure and HLA in healthy donors. It was with 60 Vbeta and 13 Jbeta primers that the PCR ran. The repertoire was sequenced with immunoSEQ multiplex PCR; TCRdb's copy has only in-frame clones and lacks some. The sample records over 120,000 clones, over 65% being singletons. Germline assignment: CDR1 LGHNA and CDR2 YSLEER. Trimming cost V 0 bases and J 8 bases; bases outside gene matches: 16. This CDR3 is built from 18 residues. The sample consisted of PBMCs. The sequence came from a man aged 18 to 30 in good health and CMV-seropositive. This chain connects TRBV4-3 to TRBJ1-2; 9 bases map to TRBD1. DNA for the CDR3: TGCGCCAGCAGCCAAGACGACAGGGGGACGATCACCTTTCGCGGCTACACCTTC. It codes for CASSQDDRGTITFRGYTF.